Below, 31 T cell receptor beta chains from the same sample are listed, as sequenced in a study of T cells in Graves' hyperthyroidism and ophthalmopathy. TCR beta CDR3 region amplification was performed from RNA transcripts. Researchers ran a first-round RT-PCR on the TCR CDR3 using the HTBI primer set. TCRdb reanalysed the multiplex PCR reads using MiXCR and keeps one entry per CDR3 protein. This sample has more than 550,000 distinct CDR3 sequences; approximately 42% occur once, and the top ten carry approximately 7.2%. Sequencing was performed on peripheral blood or thyroid tissue (not recorded which). The receptors originated from an adult man with Graves' disease, either hyperthyroidism or ophthalmopathy (not recorded which).

V usage is TRBV2 and J usage is TRBJ1-1, with unresolved D. From germline, CDR1 is SNHLY and CDR2 FYNNEI. The CDR3 sequence is 15 residues long. Deletions cut 6 bases from V and 0 bases from J, with 14 bases between. The CDR3 DNA sequence: TGTGCCAGCAGCCTAAAGTGGGAGATGAACACTGAAGCTTTCTTT. This translates into CASSLKWEMNTEAFF. The variable domain in full, completed from reference TRBV2 and TRBJ1-1, reads EPEVTQTPSHQVTQMGQEVILRCVPISNHLYFYWYRQILGQKVEFLVSFYNNEISEKSEIFDDQFSVERPDGSNFTLKIRSTKLEDSAMYFCASSLKWEMNTEAFFGQGTRLTVV.

As concerns this clonotype: Mismatch with germline at one junction end may stem from a read error. V gene TRBV2 combines with J gene TRBJ1-2; D not certain. This CDR3 is built from 12 residues. Germline V lookup: CDR1 SNHLY, CDR2 FYNNEI. The CDR3 DNA reads TGTGCCAGCAGTGAACAGAATTATGGCCACACCTTC. It yields the protein CASSEQNYGHTF.

The J gene is TRBJ1-6, the V gene TRBV6-6; D perhaps matches TRBD1 (5 bases). The V end lost 2 bases, the J end lost 9 bases, and 14 bases lay between the germline ends. The CDR3 runs 15 residues. Germline CDR1 and CDR2: MNHNY and SVGAGI (reference sequence). The CDR3 loop is CASSYGARPFSPLHF. The DNA for the CDR3 is TGTGCCAGCAGTTACGGGGCCAGGCCCTTTTCACCCCTCCACTTT.

In this sample, this clonotype turned up a few times. The CDR3, as DNA: TGTGCCAGCAGCCAACTCGGGACAGTTAATGAAAAACTGTTTTTT. This gives the protein CASSQLGTVNEKLFF. The chain joins TRBV7-8 to TRBJ1-4; 7 bases match TRBD1. The germline gives CDR1 SGHVS, CDR2 FQNEAQ. The CDR3 is 15 residues long. V lost 5 bases, J lost 4 bases, and 7 bases stayed unmatched.

V usage is TRBV7-9 and J usage is TRBJ2-7; 14 positions agree with TRBD2. Unmatched junction bases numbered 8, after V lost 5 bases and J lost 5 bases. Germline values: CDR1 SEHNR, CDR2 FQNEAQ (reference sequence). The CDR3 has 16 amino acids. This CDR3 is CASSIGTSGSKDEQYF. In DNA form, the CDR3 reads TGTGCCAGCAGCATCGGGACTAGCGGGAGTAAGGACGAGCAGTACTTC.

The chain uses TRBV7-8 and TRBJ1-2; D is perhaps TRBD1 (5 bases). Germline CDR1 and CDR2: SGHVS and FQNEAQ. The V gene lost 4 bases and the J gene lost 13 bases, with 16 bases spanning the gap. This CDR3 has 12 residues. CDR3: CASSWDLGDFTF. In nucleotides, the CDR3 is TGTGCCAGCAGCTGGGATCTGGGGGACTTCACCTTC.

This clonotype was seen a few times. This chain connects TRBV13 to TRBJ1-2; 8 bases agree with TRBD1. Germline V gene data show CDR1 as PRHDT and CDR2 as FYEKMQ (reference sequence). The CDR3 length is 15 residues. The V gene end was trimmed by 0 bases and the J gene end by 4 bases; junction bases not matched to a gene: 4. The CDR3 DNA reads as TGTGCCAGCAGCTTAGGGGACAGGGCTAGCTATGGCTACACCTTC. Translation gives CASSLGDRASYGYTF. The full variable domain, completed using reference TRBV13 and TRBJ1-2, is AAGVIQSPRHLIKEKRETATLKCYPIPRHDTVYWYQQGPGQDPQFLISFYEKMQSDKGSIPDRFSAQQFSDYHSELNMSSLELGDSALYFCASSLGDRASYGYTFGSGTRLTVV.

In regard to this clonotype: Since the CDR3 does not end with the conserved phenylalanine or tryptophan, this likely comes from a read error. Because the CDR3's place on the DNA is in doubt, the DNA is left out and the CDR3 is given as listed by TCRdb. This chain joins TRBV20-1 and TRBJ2-7; the tabulated D call, TRBD2, remains unverified against the DNA. Germline V gene lookup returns CDR1 DFQATT and CDR2 SNEGSKA (reference sequence). Including both end residues, the CDR3 is 9 amino acids long. The CDR3 reads CSAMDHGET.

This chain joins TRBV7-3 and TRBJ1-2; TRBD1 might be the D (6 bases). V lost 11 bases, J lost 4 bases, and 17 bases lay in between. The CDR3 sequence is 13 residues long. In germline, CDR1 is SGHTA, CDR2 FQGTGA. CDR3 bases: TGTGCCTGGACCGTCGACAGGACCTATGGCTACACCTTC. This sequence encodes CAWTVDRTYGYTF.

This clonotype was counted ten times or more. The chain carries TRBV7-3 and TRBJ2-7; a weak D match, TRBD2 (5 bases). Trimming left V 2 bases short and J 7 bases short, with 9 bases between. This CDR3 is built from 12 residues. Germline loops: CDR1 SGHTA, CDR2 FQGTGA. The CDR3 region is CASSLPGKEQYF. CDR3 nucleotides: TGTGCCAGCAGCTTACCCGGGAAAGAGCAGTACTTC.

The rearrangement links TRBV20-1 to TRBJ1-2, with D possibly TRBD1 on 6 matching bases. Per germline, CDR1 DFQATT and CDR2 SNEGSKA (reference sequence). The ends were cut back, 0 bases at V and 5 bases at J, with 13 bases in the middle. The CDR3 sequence is 14 residues long. The CDR3 protein is CSARDTNRDYGYTF. The DNA of the CDR3 is TGCAGTGCTAGAGATACGAACAGGGATTATGGCTACACCTTC.

This clonotype was seen repeatedly, ten times or more. The germline gene is not matched at one end of the junction; a read error may be the cause. The chain has TRBV5-1 and TRBJ1-1, with TRBD1 as a possible D gene (5 bases). The CDR3 is 13 amino acids. CDR1 and CDR2 from the germline V gene are SGHRS and YFSETQ. For the CDR3, the DNA is TGTGCCAGCAGCACGGGGCCGAACACTGAAGCTTTCTTT. Amino acids: CASSTGPNTEAFF.

With respect to this clonotype: A much more abundant neighbour one base away suggests this may be a read error. The CDR3 protein is CSVEARQGAAEIQYF. DNA of the CDR3: TGCAGCGTTGAAGCCCGTCAGGGGGCGGCGGAGATCCAGTACTTC. This rearrangement joins TRBV29-1 to TRBJ2-5, with 8 bases that match TRBD1. This CDR3 contains 15 residues. The germline V gene encodes CDR1 SQVTM and CDR2 ANQGSEA.

There are a few counts of this clonotype. V and J are TRBV2 and TRBJ1-5; 8 bases align to TRBD1. The V and J ends lost 5 bases and 6 bases, in that order; junction bases with no gene match: 12. CDR3 length: 16 amino acids. Germline loops: CDR1 SNHLY, CDR2 FYNNEI. CDR3 loop: CASSPLTGAYGQPQHF. The CDR3 nucleotides are TGTGCCAGCAGTCCCCTGACAGGGGCTTACGGTCAGCCCCAGCATTTT.

The chain carries TRBV20-1 and TRBJ2-5; weak D call: TRBD2 (5 bases). The V gene's germline CDR1 is DFQATT and CDR2 SNEGSKA (reference sequence). The V end lost 6 bases, the J end lost 2 bases, and 25 bases lay between the germline ends. There are 17 residues in the CDR3. The CDR3 region has the DNA TGCAGTGCACCCACCCCCTCGCGGGTAGGGAGACAAGAGACCCAGTACTTC. It yields the protein CSAPTPSRVGRQETQYF.

This clonotype was found a few times. The junction departs from the called germline gene at one end, perhaps through a read error. CDR3 DNA sequence: TGTGCCAGCACCAATAACTTGGGACAGGGGTCCTTC. Amino acids: CASTNNLGQGSF. The chain carries TRBV6-5 and TRBJ2-7; 10 positions match TRBD1. Germline loops: CDR1 MNHEY, CDR2 SVGAGI. The CDR3 contains 12 residues.

This clonotype was detected many times. This sequence joins TRBV7-2 and TRBJ1-5, with TRBD1 matching over 8 bases. The trim removed 3 bases at V and 5 bases at J, leaving 6 bases unmatched. CDR3 size: 15 residues. Looked up from germline, CDR1 is SGHTA and CDR2 is FQGNSA. DNA for the CDR3: TGTGCCAGCAGCTTGGCGGACAGGGTGGATCAGCCCCAGCATTTT. Amino acids: CASSLADRVDQPQHF.

As regards this clonotype: One end of the junction does not line up with germline, which may come from a read error. The chain carries TRBV2 and TRBJ2-7, with 9 nucleotides matching TRBD1. The CDR3 is made up of 14 amino acids. Germline CDR1 SNHLY, CDR2 FYNNEI. In DNA, the CDR3 is TGTGCCAGCTCCCGGACAGGGGACGCAGGGGCCTTCGACTTC. Protein sequence: CASSRTGDAGAFDF.

This clonotype was seen repeatedly, ten times or more. The chain recombines TRBV2 with TRBJ1-6; perhaps TRBD1 as D (6 bases). Germline-derived CDR1 and CDR2 are SNHLY and FYNNEI. Trimming took 7 bases from V and 10 from J, leaving 17 bases between them. The CDR3 extends over 14 amino acids. This CDR3 reads CASNEQGRQSPLHF. CDR3 nucleotide sequence: TGTGCCAGCAATGAGCAGGGGCGACAATCACCCCTCCACTTT.

This clonotype was observed at least ten times. This CDR3 is CASSDTGNTEAFF. The CDR3 region has the DNA TGCGCCAGCAGTGATACAGGGAACACTGAAGCTTTCTTT. The chain carries TRBV10-2 and TRBJ1-1, with TRBD1 as a possible D gene (5 bases). The CDR3 has 13 residues. Trimming cost V 3 bases and J 1 base, with 6 bases left between them. CDR1 is WSHSY and CDR2 is SAAADI in the germline V gene.

This clonotype has only one observation. With a much larger clone just one base away, this may be a read error. The chain recombines TRBV5-5 with TRBJ1-3; TRBD1 matches at 7 bases. The germline CDR1 and CDR2 sequences are SGHKS and YYEKEE (reference sequence). J gave up 3 bases and V 3 bases, and 6 bases lay outside the gene matches. The CDR3 runs 15 residues. Here the CDR3 DNA reads TGTGCCAGCAGCTCAATCACAGGGGTTGGAAACACCATATATTTT. This encodes CASSSITGVGNTIYF.

As to this clonotype: This sequence may be a read error, since a much larger clone differs from it by one base. The chain uses TRBV7-4 and TRBJ2-5, with D hard to call. V lost 1 base and J 1 base, leaving 7 bases between the germline ends. CDR1 is SGHVT and CDR2 is SQSDAQ in the germline V gene. CDR3 size: 14 residues. CDR3 residues: CASSLVPSQETQYF. The CDR3 DNA is TGTGCCAGCAGCTTAGTCCCGAGCCAAGAGACCCAGTACTTC.

The rearrangement links TRBV7-9 to TRBJ2-5; the match to TRBD1 covers 8 bases. The CDR3 sequence is 16 residues long. V shed 0 bases and J 9 bases; nucleotides not matched to a gene: 12. Germline lookup yields CDR1 SEHNR and CDR2 FQNEAQ (reference sequence). The DNA for the CDR3 is TGTGCCAGCAGCTTAGCGTTGGACAGGGACCATCAGCCCCAGTACTTC. Translated, it gives CASSLALDRDHQPQYF.

For this clonotype: One junction end does not reproduce the germline sequence, and a read error may be involved. CDR3 loop: CATSGSPGKGRSDF. CDR3 DNA sequence: TGTGCCACCAGTGGCTCTCCAGGGAAGGGGAGAAGCGACTTC. V gene TRBV24-1 combines with J gene TRBJ2-7, with D tentatively TRBD1 or TRBD2 (5 bases each). CDR3 length: 14 residues. Germline assignment: CDR1 KGHDR and CDR2 SFDVKD.

CDR3 sequence: CASSEAPRGYTF. In DNA form, the CDR3 reads TGTGCCAGCAGTGAAGCCCCCAGAGGCTACACCTTC. The chain couples TRBV6-1 to TRBJ1-2; no definite D call. CDR3 size: 12 residues. Trimming cost V 0 bases and J 8 bases, with 7 bases left between them. Germline-derived CDR1 and CDR2 are MNHNS and SASEGT.

The chain is built from TRBV6-1 and TRBJ1-5; D is uncertain. V lost 1 base to trimming and J lost 5 bases, with 12 bases between them. Germline CDR1 is MNHNS and CDR2 is SASEGT. This CDR3 spans 15 amino acids. CDR3 sequence: CASSEVRHIDQPQHF. In DNA form, the CDR3 reads TGTGCCAGCAGTGAAGTTCGACATATTGATCAGCCCCAGCATTTT.

The rearrangement links TRBV2 to TRBJ2-7; D is unresolved. Per germline, CDR1 SNHLY and CDR2 FYNNEI. V was clipped by 8 bases and J by 3 bases, with 11 bases between them. The CDR3 is 12 residues long. The CDR3 nucleotides read TGTGCCAGCGGAACCCGGAACTACGAGCAGTACTTC. Its translation: CASGTRNYEQYF.

The chain combines TRBV10-3 with TRBJ1-5; D is possibly TRBD1 (6 bases). V dropped 7 bases and J dropped 2 bases, with 9 bases sitting between them. In germline, CDR1 is ENHRY, CDR2 SYGVKD. CDR3 length: 13 amino acids. The CDR3 region has the DNA TGTGCCATCACATCAGGGGGCAATCAGCCCCAGCATTTT. Translating gives CAITSGGNQPQHF.

This clonotype was seen at least ten times. The chain couples TRBV7-9 to TRBJ1-4; TRBD1 is a possible D gene (6 bases). This CDR3 is built from 14 residues. The V and J ends lost 1 base and 5 bases respectively, with 8 bases between them. Germline CDR1 reads SEHNR; CDR2 reads FQNEAQ (reference sequence). As DNA, the CDR3 is TGTGCCAGCAGCTTAGGACAGGTCAATGAAAAACTGTTTTTT. It encodes CASSLGQVNEKLFF.

This clonotype was counted once. The V gene is TRBV2, the J gene TRBJ1-2, with 9 bases that match TRBD1. With 5 bases clipped from V and 11 bases from J, the junction kept 6 bases outside the gene matches. The CDR3 consists of 12 residues. In germline, CDR1 is SNHLY, CDR2 FYNNEI. The CDR3 DNA is TGTGCCAGCAGTTTACAGGGGGCCCGTTACACCTTC. It is translated as CASSLQGARYTF.

V is TRBV10-3 and J is TRBJ1-2, with unresolved D. V was cut by 5 bases and J by 0 bases, with 10 bases left in between. The CDR3 contains 14 residues. Germline V CDR1 and CDR2: ENHRY, SYGVKD. The CDR3 sequence is CAISLAGSNYGYTF. Written as DNA, the CDR3 is TGTGCCATCAGTTTGGCAGGCTCTAACTATGGCTACACCTTC.